This TCR beta chain was captured in a study of T cell repertoires in cytomegalovirus infection. As for the study in general: Based on public TCR beta signatures, there were indications of CMV infection and of a matching HLA type. Findings of the study overall: There were HLA-C-restricted CMV-specific TCR beta clonotypes dominating the ex vivo response.

TCRdb re-called the reads with MiXCR, one entry per CDR3 protein. The profile shows approximately 200,000 distinct CDR3 sequences, approximately 22% of them singletons. Concerning this clonotype itself: Antigen: not known.

This TCR was sampled from a human donor in good health (CMV status not recorded). Some clones in this sample may be carry-over from other donors' samples. The sample consisted of CD8+ T cells from PBMCs.

The CDR3 DNA reads as TGTGCCAGCAGCCCCGGACGGTACTATAGCAATCAGCCCCAGCATTTT. It specifies CASSPGRYYSNQPQHF. J is TRBJ1-5 and V is TRBV6-2 or TRBV6-3; D gene unclear. Between the trimmed V and J ends, which lost 6 bases and 0 bases, there was a span of 15 bases. Germline V CDR1 and CDR2: MNHEY, SVGEGT. This CDR3 has 16 amino acids.